The clone carrying this TCR beta chain has only a few counts. Primed by a sample-barcoded 5' primer and a J-beta primer mix, a second PCR proceeded for 7 to 11 cycles. TCRdb reprocessed the 5' RACE reads with MiXCR, giving one entry per CDR3 protein. The sample has around 1,500,000 distinct CDR3 sequences; 25% to 30% are singletons. These data come from a study of blood T cells in healthy people across ages. With 4 bases clipped from V and 6 bases from J, the junction kept 12 bases outside the gene matches. The germline CDR1 and CDR2 sequences are SGHTA and FQGNSA. The CDR3 sequence is 16 residues long.

The genes are TRBV7-2 and TRBJ2-3, with 8 bases identical to TRBD2. Sequenced material: blood. The TCR sequence derives from a woman in her twenties or thirties in good health. The CDR3 bases are TGTGCCAGCAGCTCTTCCCTTAGCGGGGCTAGGGATACGCAGTATTTT. This sequence encodes CASSSSLSGARDTQYF.